The 21 T cell receptor beta chains below were found in one sample sequenced in a study of post-analysis software for immune sequencing data. Study observations and caveats: Roughly 5 TRBV segments, TRBV5-6, TRBV5-1 and TRBV20-1 among them, were found more frequent in patients than controls.

Every TCR beta cDNA library bore unique molecular identifiers. TCRdb reprocessed the PCR reads with MiXCR, giving one entry per CDR3 protein. The table lists roughly 400,000 distinct CDR3 sequences, 39% of them singletons. No cognate antigen is known for these TCRs. The sequencing sample was made of blood. These receptors were taken from a girl aged 2-10 years with multiple sclerosis.

The V call is TRBV3-1, the J call TRBJ2-1, with 8 bases lining up with TRBD1. Germline CDR1 is LGHDT and CDR2 is YNNKEL (reference sequence). This CDR3 region has 13 residues. V shed 6 bases, J shed 9 bases, and the junction held 7 bases outside the gene matches. CDR3 nucleotide sequence: TGTGCCAGCAGGAACCAGGGGGCGGCTGAGCAGTTCTTC. Amino acid sequence: CASRNQGAAEQFF.

This clonotype was observed a handful of times. The chain employs TRBV5-6 and TRBJ1-2; D not certain. V lost 3 bases and J 4 bases, leaving 13 bases between the germline ends. Germline CDR1 is SGHDT and CDR2 is YYEEEE. The CDR3 covers 14 residues. The CDR3 protein is CASSWRVGTYGYTF. Written as DNA, the CDR3 is TGTGCCAGCAGCTGGCGGGTCGGAACCTATGGCTACACCTTC.

There are a few counts of this clonotype. The rearrangement links TRBV29-1 to TRBJ2-3; D not certain. Germline V gene lookup returns CDR1 SQVTM and CDR2 ANQGSEA. The CDR3 runs 13 residues. V was cut by 4 bases and J by 2 bases, with 10 bases left in between. The CDR3 here is CSVAPRYTDTQYF. In DNA, the CDR3 is TGCAGCGTTGCTCCGCGATACACAGATACGCAGTATTTT.

Only a few counts were recorded for this clonotype. The chain recombines TRBV4-1 with TRBJ1-1, with D possibly matching TRBD1 (5 bases). Germline values: CDR1 MGHRA, CDR2 YSYEKL. V was shortened by 4 bases and J by 1 base, with 10 bases between the two germline ends. The CDR3 spans 14 residues. The CDR3 nucleotides are TGCGCCAGCAGCCCGTCGGGGGAGAACACTGAAGCTTTCTTT. Residues: CASSPSGENTEAFF.

In DNA, the CDR3 is TGTGCCAGCAGCTTAGACGGCTCCGACTACAATGAGCAGTTCTTC. Translated, it gives CASSLDGSDYNEQFF. This chain uses TRBV7-2 with TRBJ2-1; unclear D gene. CDR1 is SGHTA, CDR2 FQGNSA, per germline. The V and J ends lost 1 base and 3 bases respectively, with 10 bases between them. CDR3 size: 15 residues. The whole variable domain, remainder taken from reference TRBV7-2 and TRBJ2-1, is GAGVSQSPSNKVTEKGKDVELRCDPISGHTALYWYRQSLGQGLEFLIYFQGNSAPDKSGLPSDRFSAERTGGSVSTLTIQRTQQEDSAVYLCASSLDGSDYNEQFFGPGTRLTVL.

This sequence joins TRBV9 and TRBJ2-3; a weak D match, TRBD2 (5 bases). The CDR3 is 15 amino acids. V lost 1 base, J lost 4 bases, and 13 bases lay in between. Germline-derived CDR1 and CDR2 are SGDLS and YYNGEE. This CDR3 is CASSVFAGLPDTQYF. The DNA for the CDR3 is TGTGCCAGCAGCGTATTTGCGGGTCTCCCAGATACGCAGTATTTT.

On this clonotype: A much larger clone is a single base away; this may be a read error. The chain's CDR3 is CASSSSGGGNNEQYF. CDR3 DNA: TGTGCCAGCAGTTCAAGCGGGGGGGGGAACAATGAGCAGTACTTC. The genes are TRBV6-6 and TRBJ2-5; the match to TRBD2 covers 10 bases. This CDR3 region has 15 residues. Germline V gene sequence: CDR1 MNHNY, CDR2 SVGAGI (reference sequence). J was trimmed by 11 bases and V by 4 bases; bases with no gene match: 13.

This clonotype came up many times. This rearrangement joins TRBV29-1 to TRBJ2-7, with 10 bases aligning to TRBD2. J gave up 4 bases and V 4 bases, and 13 bases lay outside the gene matches. The CDR3 covers 16 residues. Per germline, CDR1 SQVTM and CDR2 ANQGSEA. The CDR3 sequence: CSVGPMLAGVNYEQYF. The CDR3 DNA reads TGCAGCGTTGGCCCTATGCTAGCGGGAGTTAATTACGAGCAGTACTTC.

This clonotype was detected only a few times. The gene calls are TRBV7-9 and TRBJ1-4, with a possible D match to TRBD1 (5 bases). Between the trimmed V and J ends, which lost 4 bases and 3 bases, there was a span of 9 bases. Germline CDR1 reads SEHNR; CDR2 reads FQNEAQ (reference sequence). The CDR3 totals 14 residues. CDR3 in DNA: TGTGCCAGCAGCTCGGGACTGGCTAATGAAAAACTGTTTTTT. Translation gives CASSSGLANEKLFF.

The chain combines TRBV6-2 or TRBV6-3 with TRBJ1-2, with D possibly being TRBD1 (5 bases). Germline CDR1 is MNHEY and CDR2 is SVGEGT. V was shortened by 9 bases and J by 7 bases, with 30 bases between the two germline ends. The CDR3 extends over 17 amino acids. DNA of the CDR3: TGTGCCAGTAAAACCCCGGGACGCATAGTGACTAAGAGTGGCTACACCTTC. Encoded protein: CASKTPGRIVTKSGYTF.

The chain has TRBV27 and TRBJ2-5, with TRBD2 as a possible D gene (6 bases). CDR1 is MNHEY, CDR2 SMNVEV, per germline (reference sequence). V was clipped by 7 bases and J by 5 bases, with 20 bases between them. The CDR3 totals 15 residues. CDR3 sequence (DNA): TGTGCCAGCAAGGAGCAACTAGCAAGTGGGGAGACCCAGTACTTC. Its protein is CASKEQLASGETQYF.

V is TRBV30 and J is TRBJ2-5; either TRBD1 or TRBD2 may fit D (5 bases each). V lost 5 bases, J lost 6 bases, and 10 bases lay in between. This CDR3 spans 11 amino acids. Germline CDR1 is GTSNPN and CDR2 is SVGIG (reference sequence). The CDR3 here is CAWGGRKTQYF. CDR3 sequence (DNA): TGTGCCTGGGGGGGACGGAAGACCCAGTACTTC.

The sample holds a few counts of this clonotype. The V call is TRBV7-9, the J call TRBJ2-7, with 9 bases identical to TRBD1. The ends lost 3 bases at V and 2 bases at J; junction bases unmatched: 11. Germline CDR1 SEHNR, CDR2 FQNEAQ (reference sequence). This CDR3 has 17 amino acids. In DNA, the CDR3 is TGTGCCAGCAGCTTCCCAACCGGGACAGGGATCACCTACGAGCAGTACTTC. Translated, it gives CASSFPTGTGITYEQYF.

J is TRBJ2-7 and V is TRBV20-1, with 8 bases matching TRBD2. With V trimmed by 3 bases and J by 3 bases, 4 bases remained unmatched. This CDR3 has 13 residues. Germline lookup yields CDR1 DFQATT and CDR2 SNEGSKA (reference sequence). CDR3: CSASASGGYEQYF. CDR3 DNA: TGCAGTGCTAGTGCGAGCGGGGGCTACGAGCAGTACTTC.

This clonotype showed up just once. The V gene is TRBV20-1, the J gene TRBJ1-2; D is undetermined. The ends were cut back, 5 bases at V and 6 bases at J, with 10 bases in the middle. From germline, CDR1 is DFQATT and CDR2 SNEGSKA (reference sequence). This CDR3 is 11 amino acids long. The CDR3 reads CSAPTRDGYTF. DNA of the CDR3: TGCAGTGCTCCCACAAGGGATGGCTACACCTTC.

Note on this clonotype: Mismatch with germline at one junction end may stem from a read error. The chain links TRBV15 to TRBJ1-4; TRBD1 might be the D (5 bases). CDR3 size: 12 residues. Germline V lookup: CDR1 LNHNV, CDR2 YYDKDF (reference sequence). This chain's CDR3 is CATRRVNEKLFF. The CDR3 bases are TGTGCCACCCGCAGGGTTAATGAAAAACTGTTTTTT.

For this clonotype: At one end, the junction sequence differs from germline, possibly due to a read error. The chain carries TRBV18 and TRBJ2-1; no clear D. The germline V gene encodes CDR1 KGHSH and CDR2 LQKENI. The CDR3 is 14 amino acids. CDR3 region: CAGSEALGNSEQFF. The CDR3 region has the DNA TGTGCCGGCTCTGAGGCTCTCGGTAATAGTGAGCAGTTCTTC.

This chain joins TRBV7-3 and TRBJ2-5; a possible D gene is TRBD1 (8 bases). Germline V gene lookup returns CDR1 SGHTA and CDR2 FQGTGA. This CDR3 region has 16 residues. The ends were cut back, 3 bases at V and 5 bases at J, with 19 bases in the middle. The CDR3 DNA reads TGTGCCAGCAGCTTGCTCGGACAGGGAGGGGGGGAGACCCAGTACTTC. As protein: CASSLLGQGGGETQYF.

The sample holds many counts of this clonotype. This sequence joins TRBV3-1 and TRBJ1-2; D is ambiguous. The V gene's germline CDR1 is LGHDT and CDR2 YNNKEL (reference sequence). Trimming took 1 base from V and 4 from J, leaving 10 bases between them. There are 14 residues in the CDR3. This chain's CDR3 is CASSQGTGPYGYTF. Written as DNA, the CDR3 is TGTGCCAGCAGCCAAGGCACCGGGCCCTATGGCTACACCTTC.

V gene TRBV6-5 combines with J gene TRBJ2-1, with 8 bases fitting TRBD2. Germline V gene lookup returns CDR1 MNHEY and CDR2 SVGAGI. Losses at the gene ends were 5 bases for V and 13 bases for J; bases not matched to a gene: 19. The CDR3 runs to 16 residues. The CDR3 DNA reads TGTGCCAGCAGTCACCTCATAGCGGGAACAAAAGAGACCCAGTTCTTC. Its protein product is CASSHLIAGTKETQFF.

This clonotype appeared a few times. V usage is TRBV20-1 and J usage is TRBJ2-1, with D maybe TRBD1 (5 bases). CDR1 DFQATT and CDR2 SNEGSKA come from the germline V gene (reference sequence). The CDR3 covers 15 residues. Trimming removed 6 bases from V and 2 bases from J, with 17 bases in between. CDR3 nucleotide sequence: TGCAGTGCCTCAGACGGACAAAGGCCCTACAATGAGCAGTTCTTC. The encoded protein is CSASDGQRPYNEQFF.